This T cell receptor (beta chain) was observed in a study of OX40 agonist ivuxolimab in advanced cancers. This CDR3 has 14 amino acids. The germline V gene has CDR1 SNHLY and CDR2 FYNNEI. With V trimmed by 6 bases and J by 1 base, 5 bases remained unmatched. The table came from immunoSEQ multiplex PCR; TCRdb's copy has only in-frame clones and leaves some out. The sample includes approximately 69,000 clones, about four fifths of them seen just once. This clone was detected only a few times. This specimen consisted of CD4+ or CD8+ T cells sorted from blood, obtained in a trial of the OX40 agonist ivuxolimab. This rearrangement joins TRBV2 to TRBJ2-5; 7 bases map to TRBD1. This receptor was obtained from an adult with an advanced solid tumor such as melanoma, head and neck, liver or kidney cancer. CDR3 amino acids: CASRWDRTQETQYF. The CDR3 DNA sequence: TGTGCCAGCAGATGGGACAGAACCCAAGAGACCCAGTACTTC.